Detailed here is one TCR beta chain. The data stem from a study of TIL therapy for anti-PD-1-resistant metastatic lung cancer. On the study more broadly: Progressing patients received lymphodepletion, expanded TIL infusion and IL-2.

Indicated time point: pre-treatment sample, taken before nivolumab and TIL therapy. The ends lost 3 bases at V and 6 bases at J; junction bases unmatched: 13. The CDR3 has 16 residues. Germline V lookup: CDR1 GTSNPN, CDR2 SVGIG (reference sequence). Sequencing used immunoSEQ v3. The data were produced by immunoSEQ multiplex PCR, yet TCRdb's version contains in-frame clones alone and is incomplete. The profile shows more than 15,000 clones, about 79% of them singletons. J is TRBJ1-4 and V is TRBV30, with 7 bases identical to TRBD1. The sequenced sample was blood, obtained at baseline. The source is a person between 30 and 79 years old with non-small cell lung cancer. As DNA, the CDR3 is TGTGCCTGGAGGGCCGCCGGGGGACAGTCGTATGAAAAACTGTTTTTT. Translation gives CAWRAAGGQSYEKLFF.